Presented here are 21 T cell receptor beta chains from one specimen sequenced in a study of blood T cell repertoires in COVID-19. The method was immunoSEQ multiplex PCR; TCRdb's version includes in-frame clones alone and lacks a portion of them. Among nearly 250,000 clones listed, approximately 90% were seen once. The sequenced sample consisted of PBMCs or T cells enriched from blood (not recorded which). These receptors originate from a man aged 50 to 60 who had been exposed to COVID-19.

The chain joins TRBV29-1 to TRBJ2-2; 7 bases match TRBD2. This CDR3 region has 16 residues. Germline assignment: CDR1 SQVTM and CDR2 ANQGSEA. V trimming: 5 bases; J trimming: 1 base; junction bases outside the gene matches: 10. The CDR3 sequence is CSVLGRDGLNTGELFF. Written as DNA, the CDR3 is TGCAGCGTTCTAGGGAGGGACGGATTGAACACCGGGGAGCTGTTTTTT.

V gene TRBV9 combines with J gene TRBJ2-2, with D perhaps TRBD2 (6 bases). The V and J ends lost 0 bases and 0 bases respectively, with 15 bases between them. The CDR3 sequence is 18 residues long. Germline values: CDR1 SGDLS, CDR2 YYNGEE. In nucleotides, the CDR3 is TGTGCCAGCAGCGTAGACCCGGGGGAGATAACGAACACCGGGGAGCTGTTTTTT. This codes for CASSVDPGEITNTGELFF. The entire variable domain, with the rest obtained from reference TRBV9 and TRBJ2-2, is as follows: DSGVTQTPKHLITATGQRVTLRCSPRSGDLSVYWYQQSLDQGLQFLIQYYNGEERAKGNILERFSAQQFPDLHSELNLSSLELGDSALYFCASSVDPGEITNTGELFFGEGSRLTVL.

The V and J genes are TRBV27 and TRBJ1-1; D may be TRBD1 (5 bases). V lost 5 bases and J lost 1, with 11 bases in between. There are 14 residues in the CDR3. Germline V CDR1 and CDR2: MNHEY, SMNVEV (reference sequence). CDR3 region: CASSRITGNTEAFF. The CDR3 bases are TGTGCCAGCAGTCGGATCACAGGGAACACTGAAGCTTTCTTT.

The J gene is TRBJ1-1, the V gene TRBV19; maybe TRBD1 (5 bases). This CDR3 comprises 13 residues. Germline-derived CDR1 and CDR2 are LNHDA and SQIVND (reference sequence). V was cut by 5 bases and J by 10 bases, with 17 bases left in between. DNA for the CDR3: TGTGCCAGTAGTTCAAACCCCAGGGTGGGAGCTTTCTTT. Protein: CASSSNPRVGAFF. Using reference TRBV19 and TRBJ1-1 for the parts outside the CDR3, the full variable domain is DGGITQSPKYLFRKEGQNVTLSCEQNLNHDAMYWYRQDPGQGLRLIYYSQIVNDFQKGDIAEGYSVSREKKESFPLTVTSAQKNPTAFYLCASSSNPRVGAFFGQGTRLTVV.

The J gene is TRBJ2-2, the V gene TRBV9; TRBD1 matches 12 bases. Germline values: CDR1 SGDLS, CDR2 YYNGEE. The V and J ends lost 3 bases and 3 bases, in that order; junction bases with no gene match: 9. This CDR3 comprises 18 residues. The CDR3 nucleotides are TGTGCCAGCAGCGGACACCGGGACAGGGGGCGACACACCGGGGAGCTGTTTTTT. Its translation: CASSGHRDRGRHTGELFF.

The chain recombines TRBV28 with TRBJ1-1, with a tentative D call TRBD1 (5 bases). Looked up from germline, CDR1 is MDHEN and CDR2 is SYDVKM. Trimming removed 7 bases from V and 4 bases from J, with 19 bases in between. CDR3 length: 15 residues. CDR3 nucleotide sequence: TGTGCCAGCAAGGGAACAGGAGGGGCGGGCACTGAAGCTTTCTTT. Translating gives CASKGTGGAGTEAFF.

The rearrangement uses TRBV5-1 and TRBJ2-7; tentatively, D is TRBD1 (5 bases). Looked up from germline, CDR1 is SGHRS and CDR2 is YFSETQ. V was shortened by 2 bases and J by 0 bases, with 9 bases between the two germline ends. CDR3 size: 14 residues. Written as DNA, the CDR3 is TGCGCCAGCAGCTTCACAGGAAGCTCCTACGAGCAGTACTTC. Its protein is CASSFTGSSYEQYF. Filled out from reference TRBV5-1 and TRBJ2-7, the complete variable domain reads KAGVTQTPRYLIKTRGQQVTLSCSPISGHRSVSWYQQTPGQGLQFLFEYFSETQRNKGNFPGRFSGRQFSNSRSEMNVSTLELGDSALYLCASSFTGSSYEQYFGPGTRLTVT.

This clone was detected only once. This rearrangement joins TRBV7-3 to TRBJ2-1, with TRBD2 as a possible D gene (5 bases). This CDR3 contains 13 residues. Germline V lookup: CDR1 SGHTA, CDR2 FQGTGA. Trimming cost V 5 bases and J 10 bases, with 15 bases left between them. CDR3 residues: CASSASSRGEQFF. CDR3 bases: TGTGCCAGCAGCGCCTCTAGCCGAGGGGAGCAGTTCTTC.

The chain carries TRBV6-2 or TRBV6-3 and TRBJ2-7; D call uncertain. The CDR3 loop spans 15 amino acids. Trimming pared 4 bases from V and 0 bases from J, leaving 13 bases between. The germline gives CDR1 MNHEY, CDR2 SVGEGT. The CDR3: CASSSDNELSYEQYV. CDR3 nucleotides: TGTGCCAGCAGTTCCGACAACGAACTCTCCTACGAGCAGTACGTC.

The chain recombines TRBV24-1 with TRBJ1-6; 10 nucleotides align to TRBD1. This CDR3 contains 17 residues. The trim removed 6 bases at V and 6 bases at J, leaving 10 bases unmatched. Germline V gene lookup returns CDR1 KGHDR and CDR2 SFDVKD. CDR3 loop: CATSKPTGGDANSPLHF. In DNA, the CDR3 is TGTGCCACCAGTAAACCGACAGGGGGCGATGCTAATTCACCCCTCCACTTT.

J is TRBJ2-3 and V is TRBV9; D possibly corresponds to TRBD1 (6 bases). V was shortened by 3 bases and J by 0 bases, with 14 bases between the two germline ends. Germline CDR1 is SGDLS and CDR2 is YYNGEE. The CDR3 is made up of 16 amino acids. CDR3: CASSATGTPSTDTQYF. Here the CDR3 DNA reads TGTGCCAGCAGCGCAACCGGGACACCTAGCACAGATACGCAGTATTTT.

The chain couples TRBV6-4 to TRBJ2-2; D may be TRBD2 (6 bases). V gave up 8 bases and J gave up 2 bases, with 12 bases separating them. Germline values: CDR1 MRHNA, CDR2 SNTAGT. The CDR3 has 14 residues. The CDR3 bases are TGTGCCAGCCGAGCGGGCCCTAACACCGGGGAGCTGTTTTTT. The encoded protein is CASRAGPNTGELFF.

This clone was detected only once. The chain recombines TRBV7-2 with TRBJ2-7, with 9 positions matching TRBD1. V lost 5 bases to trimming and J lost 0 bases; unmatched junction nucleotides: 11. The CDR3 runs 17 residues. Germline V gene data show CDR1 as SGHTA and CDR2 as FQGNSA. The CDR3 protein is CASSPGQGNPSSYEQYF. For the CDR3, the DNA is TGTGCCAGCAGCCCGGGACAGGGAAACCCATCCTCCTACGAGCAGTACTTC.

Only one count was recorded for this clone. The rearrangement uses TRBV7-3 and TRBJ2-1; D remains ambiguous. Trimming removed 1 base from V and 6 bases from J, with 10 bases in between. The CDR3 has 14 residues. From germline, CDR1 is SGHTA and CDR2 FQGTGA. The CDR3 DNA sequence: TGTGCCAGCAGCTTAATGGGCAGCCCCAATGAGCAGTTCTTC. Protein: CASSLMGSPNEQFF.

This chain uses TRBV19 with TRBJ1-2, with D perhaps matching TRBD1 (5 bases). The V gene lost 10 bases and the J gene lost 0 bases, with 12 bases spanning the gap. Germline CDR1 reads LNHDA; CDR2 reads SQIVND (reference sequence). This CDR3 contains 13 residues. CDR3 in DNA: TGTGCCACCCGGGACTTAGCTAACTATGGCTACACCTTC. It codes for CATRDLANYGYTF.

The chain joins TRBV27 to TRBJ1-2; 8 nucleotides align to TRBD1. This CDR3 comprises 13 residues. CDR1 and CDR2 from the germline V gene are MNHEY and SMNVEV (reference sequence). V was clipped by 10 bases and J by 5 bases; unmatched bases: 9. DNA for the CDR3: TGTGCCACCTCCCAGACAGGGGTATATGGCTACACCTTC. Amino acid sequence: CATSQTGVYGYTF.

Here the CDR3 DNA reads TGTGCCAGCTCACCCTGGAGTGAGCAGTTCTTC. Translated, it gives CASSPWSEQFF. This chain links TRBV18 with TRBJ2-1; D ambiguous. There are 11 residues in the CDR3. V was shortened by 3 bases and J by 9 bases, with 6 bases between the two germline ends. CDR1 KGHSH and CDR2 LQKENI come from the germline V gene.

This clone was counted a few times. The chain joins TRBV24-1 to TRBJ1-4; 12 nucleotides match TRBD1. This CDR3 has 15 amino acids. V shed 7 bases and J 3 bases; nucleotides not matched to a gene: 2. CDR1 KGHDR and CDR2 SFDVKD come from the germline V gene. This CDR3 is CATRRDRGPNEKLFF. The CDR3 coding sequence is TGTGCCACCAGACGGGACAGGGGGCCTAATGAAAAACTGTTTTTT.

CDR3 nucleotides: TGCGCCAGCAGCCCTAGGACAGGCCCCGGGGAGCTGTTTTTT. Protein: CASSPRTGPGELFF. The V gene is TRBV5-1, the J gene TRBJ2-2; TRBD1 matches at 7 bases. Germline V CDR1 and CDR2: SGHRS, YFSETQ. The CDR3 extends over 14 amino acids. V lost 4 bases, J lost 6 bases, and 6 bases stayed unmatched.

J is TRBJ2-1 and V is TRBV27; 8 positions match TRBD2. This CDR3 spans 17 amino acids. The V gene's germline CDR1 is MNHEY and CDR2 SMNVEV (reference sequence). V trimming: 0 bases; J trimming: 4 bases; junction bases outside the gene matches: 8. In DNA form, the CDR3 reads TGTGCCAGCAGTTTATCGTCGGCGGGAGGAAGGTACAATGAGCAGTTCTTC. This translates into CASSLSSAGGRYNEQFF.

The rearrangement uses TRBV10-3 and TRBJ1-1; D ambiguous. The CDR3 totals 14 residues. Trimming pared 3 bases from V and 6 bases from J, leaving 14 bases between. Germline CDR1 and CDR2: ENHRY and SYGVKD. In DNA, the CDR3 is TGTGCCATCAGTGATATGCCGGGATTGGCTGAAGCTTTCTTT. Amino acid sequence: CAISDMPGLAEAFF.